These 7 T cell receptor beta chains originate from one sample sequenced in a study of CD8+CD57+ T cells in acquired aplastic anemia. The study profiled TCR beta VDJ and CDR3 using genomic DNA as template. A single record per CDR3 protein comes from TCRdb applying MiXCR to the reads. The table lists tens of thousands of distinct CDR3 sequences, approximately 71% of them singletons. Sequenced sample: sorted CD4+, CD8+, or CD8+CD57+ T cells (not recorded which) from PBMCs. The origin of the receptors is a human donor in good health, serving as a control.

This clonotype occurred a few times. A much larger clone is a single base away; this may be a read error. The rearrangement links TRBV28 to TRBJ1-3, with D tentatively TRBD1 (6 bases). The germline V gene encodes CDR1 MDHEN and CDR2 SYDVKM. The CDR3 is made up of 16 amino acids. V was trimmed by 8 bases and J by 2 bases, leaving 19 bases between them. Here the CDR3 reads CASGIPRTATGNTIYF. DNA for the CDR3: TGTGCCAGCGGTATCCCCCGGACAGCGACTGGAAACACCATATATTTT.

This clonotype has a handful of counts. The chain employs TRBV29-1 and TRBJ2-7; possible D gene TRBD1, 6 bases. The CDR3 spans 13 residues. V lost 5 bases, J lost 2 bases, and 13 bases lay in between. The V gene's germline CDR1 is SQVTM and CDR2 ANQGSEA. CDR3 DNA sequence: TGCAGCGTTAGGACAACAGGGACCTACGAGCAGTACTTC. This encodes CSVRTTGTYEQYF.

The CDR3 DNA follows: TGTGCCACCAGCAGCCCTAGCTCCTCCTACGAGCAGTACTTC. It specifies CATSSPSSSYEQYF. This chain connects TRBV15 to TRBJ2-7, with a weak D call TRBD2 (5 bases). V was shortened by 3 bases and J by 0 bases, with 9 bases between the two germline ends. Germline-derived CDR1 and CDR2 are LNHNV and YYDKDF (reference sequence). This CDR3 is built from 14 residues. The full variable domain, rest sourced from reference TRBV15 and TRBJ2-7, is DAMVIQNPRYQVTQFGKPVTLSCSQTLNHNVMYWYQQKSSQAPKLLFHYYDKDFNNEADTPDNFQSRRPNTSFCFLDIRSPGLGDTAMYLCATSSPSSSYEQYFGPGTRLTVT.

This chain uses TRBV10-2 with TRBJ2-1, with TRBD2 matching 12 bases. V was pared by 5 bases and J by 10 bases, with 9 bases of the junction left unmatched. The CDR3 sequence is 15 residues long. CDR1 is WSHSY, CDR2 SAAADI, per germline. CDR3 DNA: TGCGCCAGCAGTAAATCCGGACTAGCGGGATCAGAGCAGTTCTTC. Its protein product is CASSKSGLAGSEQFF.

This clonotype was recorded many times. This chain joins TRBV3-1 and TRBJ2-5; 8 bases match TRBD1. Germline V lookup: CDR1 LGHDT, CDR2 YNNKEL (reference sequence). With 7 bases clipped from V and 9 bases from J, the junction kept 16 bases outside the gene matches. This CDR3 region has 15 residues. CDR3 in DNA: TGTGCCAGCACCACCGGGACAGGACCATTCGGAGCCCAGTACTTC. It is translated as CASTTGTGPFGAQYF.

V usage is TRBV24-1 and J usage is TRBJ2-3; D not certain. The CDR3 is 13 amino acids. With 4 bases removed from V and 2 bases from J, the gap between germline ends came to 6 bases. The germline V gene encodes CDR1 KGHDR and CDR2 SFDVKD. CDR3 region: CATSEALTDTQYF. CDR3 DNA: TGTGCCACCAGTGAGGCCCTCACAGATACGCAGTATTTT.

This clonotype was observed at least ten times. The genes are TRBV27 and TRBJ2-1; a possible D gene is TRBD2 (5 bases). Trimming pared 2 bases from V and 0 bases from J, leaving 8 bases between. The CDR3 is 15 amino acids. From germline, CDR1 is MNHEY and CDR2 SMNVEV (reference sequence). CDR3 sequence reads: CASSLTGSSYNEQFF. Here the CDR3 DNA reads TGTGCCAGCAGTTTAACGGGGAGCTCCTACAATGAGCAGTTCTTC.